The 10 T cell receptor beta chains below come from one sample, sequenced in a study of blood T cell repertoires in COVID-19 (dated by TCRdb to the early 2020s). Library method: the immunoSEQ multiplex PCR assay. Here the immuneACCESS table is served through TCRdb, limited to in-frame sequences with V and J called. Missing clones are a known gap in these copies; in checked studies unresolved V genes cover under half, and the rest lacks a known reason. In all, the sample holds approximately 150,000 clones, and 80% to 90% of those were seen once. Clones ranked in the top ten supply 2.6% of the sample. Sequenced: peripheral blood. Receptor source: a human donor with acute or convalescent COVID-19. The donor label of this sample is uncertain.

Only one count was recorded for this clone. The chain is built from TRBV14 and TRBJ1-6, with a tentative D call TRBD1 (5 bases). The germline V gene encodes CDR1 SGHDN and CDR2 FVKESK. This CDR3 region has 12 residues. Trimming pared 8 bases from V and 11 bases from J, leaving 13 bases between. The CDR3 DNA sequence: TGTGCCAGCTCCGGGGGAGAGACACCCCTCCACTTT. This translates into CASSGGETPLHF.

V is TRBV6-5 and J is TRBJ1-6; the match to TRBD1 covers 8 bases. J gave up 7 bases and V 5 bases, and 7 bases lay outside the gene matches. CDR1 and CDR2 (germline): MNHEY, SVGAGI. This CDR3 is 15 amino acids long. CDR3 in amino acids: CASSLWDRRNSPLHF. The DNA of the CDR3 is TGTGCCAGCAGTCTCTGGGACAGGCGGAATTCACCCCTCCACTTT.

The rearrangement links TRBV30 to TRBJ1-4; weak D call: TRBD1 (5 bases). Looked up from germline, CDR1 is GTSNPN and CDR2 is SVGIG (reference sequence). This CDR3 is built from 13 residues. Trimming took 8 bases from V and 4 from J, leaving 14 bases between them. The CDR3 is CAGRRRGNEKLFF. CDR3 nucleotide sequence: TGTGCCGGACGTAGGAGGGGTAATGAAAAACTGTTTTTT.

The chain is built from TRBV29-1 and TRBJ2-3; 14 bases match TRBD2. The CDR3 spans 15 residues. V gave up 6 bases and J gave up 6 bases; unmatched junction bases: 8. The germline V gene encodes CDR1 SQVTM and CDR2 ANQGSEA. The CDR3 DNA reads TGCAGCGTGATGCGAGGGACTAGCGGGAGTGATACGCAGTATTTT. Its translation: CSVMRGTSGSDTQYF.

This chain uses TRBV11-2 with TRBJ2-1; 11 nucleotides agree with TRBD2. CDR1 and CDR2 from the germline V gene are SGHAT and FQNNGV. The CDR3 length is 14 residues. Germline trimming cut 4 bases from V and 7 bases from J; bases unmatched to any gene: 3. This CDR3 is CASSWGLAVNEQFF. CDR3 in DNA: TGTGCCAGCAGCTGGGGACTAGCGGTTAATGAGCAGTTCTTC.

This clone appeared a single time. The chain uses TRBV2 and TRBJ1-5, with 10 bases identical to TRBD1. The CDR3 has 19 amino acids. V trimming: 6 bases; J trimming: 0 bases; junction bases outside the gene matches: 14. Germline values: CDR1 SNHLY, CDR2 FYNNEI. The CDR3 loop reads CASRSRDRGSGYSNQPQHF. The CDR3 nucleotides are TGTGCCAGCAGGAGCCGGGACAGGGGTTCCGGTTATAGCAATCAGCCCCAGCATTTT.

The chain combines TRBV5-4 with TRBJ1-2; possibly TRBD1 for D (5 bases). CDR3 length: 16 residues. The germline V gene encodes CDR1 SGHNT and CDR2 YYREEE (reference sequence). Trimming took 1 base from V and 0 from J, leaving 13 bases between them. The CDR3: CASSLPGVAANYGYTF. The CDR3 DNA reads TGTGCCAGCAGCTTGCCGGGGGTAGCGGCTAACTATGGCTACACCTTC. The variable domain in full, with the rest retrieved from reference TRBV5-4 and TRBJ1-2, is ETGVTQSPTHLIKTRGQQVTLRCSSQSGHNTVSWYQQALGQGPQFIFQYYREEENGRGNFPPRFSGLQFPNYSSELNVNALELDDSALYLCASSLPGVAANYGYTFGSGTRLTVV.

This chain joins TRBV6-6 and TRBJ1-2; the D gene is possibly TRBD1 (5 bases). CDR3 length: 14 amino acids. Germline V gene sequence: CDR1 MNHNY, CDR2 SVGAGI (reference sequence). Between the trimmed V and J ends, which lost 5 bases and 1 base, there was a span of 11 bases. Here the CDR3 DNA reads TGTGCCAGCAGTCCCTTGGACATTAACTATGGCTACACCTTC. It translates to CASSPLDINYGYTF.

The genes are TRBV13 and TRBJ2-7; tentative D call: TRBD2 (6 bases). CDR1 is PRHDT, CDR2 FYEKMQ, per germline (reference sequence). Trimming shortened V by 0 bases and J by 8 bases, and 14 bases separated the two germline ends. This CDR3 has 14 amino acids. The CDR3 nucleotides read TGTGCCAGCAGCTTAGGGCGGGGAATGGGGCAGCAGTACTTC. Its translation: CASSLGRGMGQQYF. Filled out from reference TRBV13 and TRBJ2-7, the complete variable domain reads AAGVIQSPRHLIKEKRETATLKCYPIPRHDTVYWYQQGPGQDPQFLISFYEKMQSDKGSIPDRFSAQQFSDYHSELNMSSLELGDSALYFCASSLGRGMGQQYFGPGTRLTVT.

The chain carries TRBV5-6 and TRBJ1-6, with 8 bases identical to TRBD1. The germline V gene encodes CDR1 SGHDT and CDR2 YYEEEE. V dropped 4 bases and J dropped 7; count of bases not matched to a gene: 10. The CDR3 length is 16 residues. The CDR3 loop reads CASSPRTDRGNSPLHF. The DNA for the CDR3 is TGTGCCAGCAGCCCGAGGACCGACAGGGGAAATTCACCCCTCCACTTT.